This T cell receptor beta chain originates from a study of a mutant IDH1 vaccine in newly diagnosed glioma. With regard to this clone: Its target is not known.

Time point described: week 35, safety follow-up. In the vaccine, a single dose held 300 ug of the mutant IDH1 20-mer peptide, along with topical imiquimod. CDR1 is MNHNY, CDR2 SVGAGI, per germline (reference sequence). This CDR3 is 15 amino acids long. V lost 3 bases to trimming and J lost 6 bases, with 15 bases between them. Measured with immunoSEQ multiplex PCR; TCRdb has only the in-frame clones, and not every one. The sample includes tens of thousands of clones, roughly 74% of them seen just once. The chain combines TRBV6-6 with TRBJ2-1, with a possible D match to TRBD1 (6 bases). The sequence came from a man in his forties or fifties with glioma. The source material was PBMCs, sampled from a glioma patient whose treatment included an IDH1 peptide vaccine. The CDR3 is CASSYITGYGNEQFF. CDR3 nucleotide sequence: TGTGCCAGCAGTTATATTACAGGGTATGGCAATGAGCAGTTCTTC.